The T cell receptor (beta chain) described here comes from a study of cytomegalovirus exposure and HLA in healthy donors. The PCR was carried out with 60 Vbeta primers and 13 Jbeta primers. Measured with immunoSEQ multiplex PCR; TCRdb has only the in-frame clones, and not every one. The sample's table shows roughly 200,000 clones. There are 13 residues in the CDR3. Deletions cut 3 bases from V and 6 bases from J, with 11 bases between. Germline lookup yields CDR1 MNHNS and CDR2 SASEGT. The V call is TRBV6-1, the J call TRBJ1-2; D is uncertain. The sequence came from a girl aged 2 to 10 in good health and CMV-seropositive. Sample: PBMCs. In DNA, the CDR3 is TGTGCCAGCAGTGAGGGTGGGAGAGATGGCTACACCTTC. As protein: CASSEGGRDGYTF.